A selection of T cell receptor delta chains follows, all from one sample in a study of gamma delta lymphoproliferative disorders and STAT genes. TCRdb reapplied CATT to the multiplex PCR reads. This sample has 1,700 or so delta-chain clones, with approximately 2.5% found just once. Sequenced sample: blood. The origin of the receptors is a human donor in good health. CDR3s include the opening cysteine and the closing phenylalanine or tryptophan. D genes are given only for firm matches. The listing skips clone size in some rows; elsewhere it reads once, few, many or a size class.

V	size	J	D	DNA	CDR3
TRDV3	few	TRDJ1	TRDD2	TGTGCCTCCAAGGCCTTCCTACGAGAGGGACCTTCTTGGGACACCGATAAACTCATCTTT	CASKAFLREGPSWDTDKLIF
TRDV2	few	TRDJ1	TRDD3	TGTGCCTGTGACACTGGTCCACTGGGGGATAAGGGGGGCACCGATAAACTCATCTTT	CACDTGPLGDKGGTDKLIF
TRDV1	large	TRDJ1	TRDD3	TGTGCTCTTGGGGAAATGGGAAACCGGGGATACGGCGCCGATAAACTCATCTTT	CALGEMGNRGYGADKLIF
TRDV1	large	TRDJ1	-	TGTGCTCTTGGGGATGATTTCGGGGATACCGATAAACTCATCTTT	CALGDDFGDTDKLIF
TRDV2	-	TRDJ3	TRDD3	TGTGCCTGTGACACTCTGGGGGATACGAGCTCCTGGGACACCCGACAGATGTTTTTC	CACDTLGDTSSWDTRQMFF
TRDV1	large	TRDJ1	TRDD3	TGTGCTCTTGGGGGATCCGATGGGGGATACGCGAACTCGGCCGATAAACTCATCTTT	CALGGSDGGYANSADKLIF
TRDV2	-	TRDJ1	TRDD3	TGTGCCTGTGACACTTTACTGGGGGATACCGGGAACACCGATAAACTCATCTTT	CACDTLLGDTGNTDKLIF
TRDV2	large	TRDJ1	TRDD3	TGTGCCTGTGACGTACTGGGGGATACCATTCACACCGATAAACTCATCTTT	CACDVLGDTIHTDKLIF
TRDV1	-	TRDJ1	-	TGTGCTCTTGGGGGACCTCCTTCGAATAAACTCATCTTT	CALGGPPSNKLIF
TRDV2	-	TRDJ1	TRDD3	TGTGCCTGTGAGCTGCTGGGGGATCGCCTATACACCGATAAACTCATCTTT	CACELLGDRLYTDKLIF
TRAV29/DV5	-	TRDJ1	-	-	CSVLLCSKLSLPTGGMFLNTDKLIF
TRDV2	few	TRDJ3	TRDD3	TGTGCCTGTGACACCGGAGAAGCCCCTGTACTCTTGGGGGATACGTGGGACACCCGACAAATGTTCTTC	CACDTGEAPVLLGDTWDTRQMFF
TRDV2	large	TRDJ1	TRDD3	TGTGCCTGCGCCCAGTACTGGGGGATACCCGATAAACTCATCTTT	CACAQYWGIPDKLIF
TRDV2	large	TRDJ3	TRDD3	TGTGCCTGTGACCCCGTTTTAAGTACTGGGGGATCCCAAAGCTCCTGGGACACCCGACAGATGTTTTTC	CACDPVLSTGGSQSSWDTRQMFF
TRDV1	medium-sized	TRDJ1	TRDD3	TGTGCTCTTGGGGAACTACGGGTTCTCCTACCACCAGTCAAGGGACGCACAGGCGCGGGATACGCCCCCCCTAAACTCATCTTT	CALGELRVLLPPVKGRTGAGYAPPKLIF
TRDV1	large	TRDJ1	-	TGTGCTCTTTTCACGAGAGGGGGGCCTTGGACCGATAAACTCATCTTT	CALFTRGGPWTDKLIF
TRDV2	-	TRDJ1	TRDD3	TGTGCCTGTGAGCTGCTGGGGGCCTCAGTTTCTTACGATAAACTCATCTTT	CACELLGASVSYDKLIF
TRDV3	large	TRDJ1	TRDD3	TGTGCCTTTGAGATGGCCTCCTACACGTACTGGGGGATGGTTCCCGATAAACTCATCTTT	CAFEMASYTYWGMVPDKLIF
TRDV2	-	TRDJ1	TRDD3	TGTGCCTGTGACACGCTAACTGGGGGATACCTGGATAAACTCATCTTT	CACDTLTGGYLDKLIF
TRDV2	large	TRDJ1	TRDD3	TGTGCCTGTGACAGCCTGGGGGATGCCGATAAACTCATCTTT	CACDSLGDADKLIF